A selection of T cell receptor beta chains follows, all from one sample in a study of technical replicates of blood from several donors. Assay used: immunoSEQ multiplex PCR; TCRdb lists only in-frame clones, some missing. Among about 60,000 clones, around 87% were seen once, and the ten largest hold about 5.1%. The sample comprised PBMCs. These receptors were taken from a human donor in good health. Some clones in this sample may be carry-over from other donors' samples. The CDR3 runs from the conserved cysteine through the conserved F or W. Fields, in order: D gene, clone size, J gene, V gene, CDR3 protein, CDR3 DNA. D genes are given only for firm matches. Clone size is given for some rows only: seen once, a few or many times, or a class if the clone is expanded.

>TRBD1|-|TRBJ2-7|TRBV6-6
CASSYEAAGGYEQYF
TGTGCCAGCAGTTACGAGGCGGCAGGGGGATACGAGCAGTACTTC
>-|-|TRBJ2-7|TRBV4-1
CASSQDRGHEQYF
TGCGCCAGCAGCCAAGACAGGGGCCACGAGCAGTACTTC
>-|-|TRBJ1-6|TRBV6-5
CASRETGNSPLHF
TGTGCCAGCAGGGAGACGGGAAATTCACCCCTCCACTTT
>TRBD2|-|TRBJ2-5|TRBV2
CASSAALAGQETQYF
TGTGCCAGCAGTGCAGCGCTAGCGGGACAAGAGACCCAGTACTTC
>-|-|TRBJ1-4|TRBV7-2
CASSLGQGNEKLFF
TGTGCCAGCAGCTTAGGGCAGGGGAATGAAAAACTGTTTTTT
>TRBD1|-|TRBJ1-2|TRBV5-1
CASSQNRGNYGYTF
TGCGCCAGCAGCCAAAACAGGGGCAACTATGGCTACACCTTC
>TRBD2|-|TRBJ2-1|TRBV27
CASSPWASGSSYNEQFF
TGTGCCAGCAGCCCGTGGGCTAGCGGGAGCTCCTACAATGAGCAGTTCTTC
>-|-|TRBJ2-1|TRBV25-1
CASSEGQGPYNEQFF
TGTGCCAGCAGTGAAGGGCAGGGCCCCTACAATGAGCAGTTCTTC
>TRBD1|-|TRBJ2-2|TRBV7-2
CASSSTATGGRGELFF
TGTGCCAGCAGCTCGACCGCGACAGGGGGACGCGGGGAGCTGTTTTTT
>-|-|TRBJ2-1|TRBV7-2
CASRFGRGRYNEQFF
TGTGCCAGCAGGTTCGGGAGGGGGCGGTACAATGAGCAGTTCTTC
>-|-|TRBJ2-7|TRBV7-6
CASSLETLGSYEQYF
TGTGCCAGCAGCTTAGAGACTTTGGGCTCCTACGAGCAGTACTTC
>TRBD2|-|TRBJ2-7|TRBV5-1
CASSLGGLAGLYEQYF
TGCGCCAGCAGCTTGGGAGGACTAGCGGGCCTTTACGAGCAGTACTTC
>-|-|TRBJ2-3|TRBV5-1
CASSLAAGSGTDTQYF
TGCGCCAGCAGCTTGGCAGCCGGGTCGGGAACAGATACGCAGTATTTT
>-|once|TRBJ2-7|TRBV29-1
CSVGGGYSSYEQYF
TGCAGCGTTGGAGGGGGTTACAGCTCCTACGAGCAGTACTTC
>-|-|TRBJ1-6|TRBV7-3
CASSPGGGGSPLHF
TGTGCCAGCAGCCCCGGTGGGGGAGGTTCACCCCTCCACTTT
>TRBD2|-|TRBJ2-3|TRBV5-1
CASSLGTGGQSDTQYF
TGCGCCAGCAGCTTGGGAACGGGGGGGCAATCGGATACGCAGTATTTT
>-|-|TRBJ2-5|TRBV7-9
CASSARDLGTQYF
TGTGCCAGCAGCGCCCGGGATCTGGGGACCCAGTACTTC
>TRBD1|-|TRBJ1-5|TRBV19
CASKGQGNQPQHF
TGTGCCAGTAAGGGACAGGGCAATCAGCCCCAGCATTTT
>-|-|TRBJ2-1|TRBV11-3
CASSPQGHEQFF
TGTGCCAGCAGCCCACAGGGTCACGAGCAGTTCTTC
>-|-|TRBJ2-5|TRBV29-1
CSVQGQLQETQYF
TGCAGCGTTCAGGGCCAGCTCCAAGAGACCCAGTACTTC
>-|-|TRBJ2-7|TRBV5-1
CASSLVRSGLLSSYEQYF
TGCGCCAGCAGCTTGGTTCGGTCAGGGCTTCTTAGCTCCTACGAGCAGTACTTC
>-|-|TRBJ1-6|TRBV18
CASSGVEGSPLHF
TGTGCCAGCTCTGGGGTGGAGGGTTCACCCCTCCACTTT
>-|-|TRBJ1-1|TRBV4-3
CASSQDRGAEAFF
TGCGCCAGCAGCCAAGATCGAGGCGCTGAAGCTTTCTTT
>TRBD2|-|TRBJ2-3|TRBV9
CASSPWGASGGISTDTQYF
TGTGCCAGCAGCCCGTGGGGGGCTAGCGGGGGTATTAGCACAGATACGCAGTATTTT